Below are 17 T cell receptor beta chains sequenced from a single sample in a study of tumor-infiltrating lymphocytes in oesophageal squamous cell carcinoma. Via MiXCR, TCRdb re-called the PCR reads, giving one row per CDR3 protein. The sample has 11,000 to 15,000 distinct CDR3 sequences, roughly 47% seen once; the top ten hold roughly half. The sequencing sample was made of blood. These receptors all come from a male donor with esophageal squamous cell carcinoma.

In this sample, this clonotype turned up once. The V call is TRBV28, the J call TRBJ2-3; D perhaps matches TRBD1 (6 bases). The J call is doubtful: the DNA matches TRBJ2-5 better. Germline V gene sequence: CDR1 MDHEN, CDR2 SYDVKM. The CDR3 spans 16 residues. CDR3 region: CASTPPDRRYQETQYF. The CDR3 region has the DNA TGTGCCAGCACCCCTCCAGACAGGAGGTACCAAGAGACCCAGTACTTC.

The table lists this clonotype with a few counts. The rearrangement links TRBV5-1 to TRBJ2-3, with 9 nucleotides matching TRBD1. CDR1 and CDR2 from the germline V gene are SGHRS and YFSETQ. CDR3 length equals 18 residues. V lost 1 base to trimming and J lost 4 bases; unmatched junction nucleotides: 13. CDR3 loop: CASSLIPSVGQGSDTQYF. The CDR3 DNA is TGCGCCAGCAGCTTGATCCCCTCCGTGGGACAGGGATCAGATACGCAGTATTTT.

CDR3 DNA: TGTGCCAGCAGCCCAAACACCGAGCAGTACTTC. Protein sequence: CASSPNTEQYF. This sequence joins TRBV5-5 and TRBJ2-7; D is unclear. The CDR3 has 11 amino acids. V lost 4 bases and J 6 bases, leaving 8 bases between the germline ends. CDR1 is SGHKS and CDR2 is YYEKEE in the germline V gene (reference sequence). The whole variable domain, filled in from reference TRBV5-5 and TRBJ2-7, reads DAGVTQSPTHLIKTRGQQVTLRCSPISGHKSVSWYQQVLGQGPQFIFQYYEKEERGRGNFPDRFSARQFPNYSSELNVNALLLGDSALYLCASSPNTEQYFGPGTRLTVT.

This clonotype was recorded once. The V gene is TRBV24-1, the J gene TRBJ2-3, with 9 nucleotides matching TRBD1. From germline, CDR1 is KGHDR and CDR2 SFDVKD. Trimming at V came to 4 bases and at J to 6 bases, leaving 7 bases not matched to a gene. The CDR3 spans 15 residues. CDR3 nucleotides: TGTGCCACCAGTGACAGGACAGGGGCAGGGGATACGCAGTATTTT. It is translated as CATSDRTGAGDTQYF.

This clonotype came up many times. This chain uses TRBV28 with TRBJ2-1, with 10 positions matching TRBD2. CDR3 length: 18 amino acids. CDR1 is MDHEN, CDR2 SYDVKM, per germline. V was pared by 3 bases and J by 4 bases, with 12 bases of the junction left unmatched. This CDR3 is CASSFPRPSGSSYNEQFF. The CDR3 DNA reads TGTGCCAGCAGTTTCCCGCGGCCTAGCGGGAGTTCATACAATGAGCAGTTCTTC.

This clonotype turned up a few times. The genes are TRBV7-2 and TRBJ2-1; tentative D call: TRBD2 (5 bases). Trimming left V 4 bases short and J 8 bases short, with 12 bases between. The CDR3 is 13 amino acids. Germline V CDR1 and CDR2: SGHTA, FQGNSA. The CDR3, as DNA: TGTGCCAGCAGCTCCAAGGGCGGGCATGAGCAGTTCTTC. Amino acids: CASSSKGGHEQFF.

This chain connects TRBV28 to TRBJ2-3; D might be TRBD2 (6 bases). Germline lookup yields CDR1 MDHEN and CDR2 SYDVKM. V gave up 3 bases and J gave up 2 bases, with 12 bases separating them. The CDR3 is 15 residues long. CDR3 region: CASSFGLAYTDTQYF. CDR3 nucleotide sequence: TGTGCCAGCAGTTTCGGTCTAGCGTACACAGATACGCAGTATTTT. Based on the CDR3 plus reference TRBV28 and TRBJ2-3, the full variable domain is DVKVTQSSRYLVKRTGEKVFLECVQDMDHENMFWYRQDPGLGLRLIYFSYDVKMKEKGDIPEGYSVSREKKERFSLILESASTNQTSMYLCASSFGLAYTDTQYFGPGTRLTVL.

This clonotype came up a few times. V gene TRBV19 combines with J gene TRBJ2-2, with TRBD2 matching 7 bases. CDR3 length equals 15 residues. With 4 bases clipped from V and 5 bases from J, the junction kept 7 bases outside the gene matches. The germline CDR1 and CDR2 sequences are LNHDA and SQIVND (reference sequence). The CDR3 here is CASSTAGDPTGELFF. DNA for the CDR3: TGTGCCAGTAGTACCGCGGGAGATCCAACCGGGGAGCTGTTTTTT.

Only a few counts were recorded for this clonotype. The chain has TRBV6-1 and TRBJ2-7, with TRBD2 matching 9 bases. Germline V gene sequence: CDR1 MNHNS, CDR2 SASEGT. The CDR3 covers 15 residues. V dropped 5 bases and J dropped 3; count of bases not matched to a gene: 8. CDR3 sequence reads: CASSSLAGERYEQYF. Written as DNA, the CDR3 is TGTGCCAGCAGTTCCTTAGCGGGAGAGCGCTACGAGCAGTACTTC.

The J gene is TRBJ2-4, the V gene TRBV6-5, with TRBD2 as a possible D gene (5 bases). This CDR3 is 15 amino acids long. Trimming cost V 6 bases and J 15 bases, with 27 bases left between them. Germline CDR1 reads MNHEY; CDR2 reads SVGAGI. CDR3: CASSPKPTLTGELYF. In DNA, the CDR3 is TGTGCCAGCAGCCCAAAGCCCACTCTTACCGGGGAGCTGTACTTC.

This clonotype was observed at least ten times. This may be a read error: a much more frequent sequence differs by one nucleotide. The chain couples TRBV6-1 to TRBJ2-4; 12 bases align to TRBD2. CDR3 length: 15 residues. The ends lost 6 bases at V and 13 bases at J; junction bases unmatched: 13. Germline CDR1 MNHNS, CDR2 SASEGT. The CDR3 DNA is TGTGCCAGCAGCCTCGGACTAGCGGGGTACAATGAGCAGTACTTC. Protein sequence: CASSLGLAGYNEQYF.

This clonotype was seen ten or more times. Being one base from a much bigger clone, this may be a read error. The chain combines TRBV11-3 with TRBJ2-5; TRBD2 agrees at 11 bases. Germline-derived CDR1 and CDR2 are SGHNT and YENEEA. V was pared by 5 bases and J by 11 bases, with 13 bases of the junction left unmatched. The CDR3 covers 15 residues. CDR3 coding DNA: TGTGCCAGCAGCCCGGGACTAGCGGACTACAATGAGCAGTACTTC. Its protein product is CASSPGLADYNEQYF.

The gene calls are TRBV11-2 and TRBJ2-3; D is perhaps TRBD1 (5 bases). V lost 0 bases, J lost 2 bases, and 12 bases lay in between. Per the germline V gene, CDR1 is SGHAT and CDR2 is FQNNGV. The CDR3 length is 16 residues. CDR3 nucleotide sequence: TGTGCCAGCAGCTTAGAGAGTGGACATTTCACAGATACGCAGTATTTT. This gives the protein CASSLESGHFTDTQYF. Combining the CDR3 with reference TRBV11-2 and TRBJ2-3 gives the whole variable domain EAGVAQSPRYKIIEKRQSVAFWCNPISGHATLYWYQQILGQGPKLLIQFQNNGVVDDSQLPKDRFSAERLKGVDSTLKIQPAKLEDSAVYLCASSLESGHFTDTQYFGPGTRLTVL.

Here the CDR3 reads CASCLGAGNTIYF. The DNA for the CDR3 is TGTGCCAGCTGTCTAGGGGCTGGAAACACCATATATTTT. The chain employs TRBV2 and TRBJ1-3; D might be TRBD1 (5 bases). V was pared by 8 bases and J by 2 bases, with 10 bases between. Germline CDR1 and CDR2: SNHLY and FYNNEI. This CDR3 comprises 13 residues.

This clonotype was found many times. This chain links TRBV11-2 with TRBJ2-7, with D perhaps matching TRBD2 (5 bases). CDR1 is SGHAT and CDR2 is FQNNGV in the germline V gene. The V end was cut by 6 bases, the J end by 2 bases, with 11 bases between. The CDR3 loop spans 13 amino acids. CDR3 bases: TGTGCCAGCAGGAATAGCGAAGCCTACGAGCAGTACTTC. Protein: CASRNSEAYEQYF.

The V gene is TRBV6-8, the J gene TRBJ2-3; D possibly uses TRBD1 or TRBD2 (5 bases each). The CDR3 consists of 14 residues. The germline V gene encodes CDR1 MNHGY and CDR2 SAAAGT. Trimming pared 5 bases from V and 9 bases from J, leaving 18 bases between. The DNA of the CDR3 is TGTGCCAGCAGTCCCGGGACCGCCACCAGGACGCAGTATTTT. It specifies CASSPGTATRTQYF.

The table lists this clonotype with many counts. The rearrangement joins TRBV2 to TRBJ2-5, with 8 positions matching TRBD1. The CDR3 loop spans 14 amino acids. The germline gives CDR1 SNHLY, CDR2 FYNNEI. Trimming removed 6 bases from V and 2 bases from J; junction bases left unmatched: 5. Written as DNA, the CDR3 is TGTGCCAGCAGAGACGACAGGGGTCAAGAGACCCAGTACTTC. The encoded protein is CASRDDRGQETQYF.